This record looks at one T cell receptor beta chain sequence and its context. This sample was taken from a study of blood T cell repertoires in COVID-19. Overall study: Sources were T cells, B-cell-depleted T cells, or PBMCs; the material itself was cDNA or gDNA.

Under the authors' procedure: Cell counts per sample came from amplifying reference gene primers. Libraries were prepared by immunoSEQ multiplex PCR; TCRdb keeps only in-frame clonotypes and omits some of them. V and J calls and clone size are copied from that table; D and trimming were computed from the DNA. This sample has hundreds of thousands of clones, with about 89% found just once. V lost 6 bases to trimming and J lost 4 bases, with 27 bases between them. CDR3 size: 18 residues. Looked up from germline, CDR1 is MDHEN and CDR2 is SYDVKM. Categorization into cohorts depended on clinical history that participants reported. Cohort 3 donors were reported recovered after two negative PCRs, clearance, or symptom resolution.

The specimen was PBMCs or T cells enriched from blood (not recorded which). The TCR sequence derives from a woman in her twenties or thirties who had recovered from COVID-19. The chain joins TRBV28 to TRBJ1-2, with D possibly TRBD1 on 5 matching bases. This CDR3 is CASRITGTGLVRGYGYTF. The CDR3 DNA reads TGTGCCAGCAGAATCACAGGCACGGGACTCGTAAGAGGCTATGGCTACACCTTC.